The rows below give T cell receptor beta chains drawn from one sample of a study of CD8 T cells in Susac syndrome. TCRdb reprocessed the immunoSEQ multiplex PCR reads with MiXCR, giving one entry per CDR3 protein. Here the sample spans just over 300,000 distinct CDR3 sequences, around 92% being singletons. Sequencing was carried out using CD4+ T cells from PBMCs. The receptors originated from a human donor with multiple sclerosis. The conserved cysteine and the conserved F or W are not part of the CDR3 here. Fields, in order: CDR3 protein, V gene, J gene.

CDR3 protein: ASSFNPPPTGAGGANVLT
V gene: TRBV5-1
J gene: TRBJ2-6

CDR3 protein: SARSGLPYEQY
V gene: TRBV20-1
J gene: TRBJ2-7

CDR3 protein: ASSPTFTPVTEAF
V gene: TRBV7-9
J gene: TRBJ1-1

CDR3 protein: ASRPGTHGDYEQF
V gene: TRBV6-2/TRBV6-3
J gene: TRBJ2-1

CDR3 protein: ASVRGRELF
V gene: TRBV25-1
J gene: TRBJ2-2

CDR3 protein: ATSEPNRYEQY
V gene: TRBV24-1
J gene: TRBJ2-7

CDR3 protein: ASSERHGAGNQPQH
V gene: TRBV6-1
J gene: TRBJ1-5

CDR3 protein: ASSQDRGPYEQY
V gene: TRBV3-1
J gene: TRBJ2-7

CDR3 protein: ASSQASPGGYGYT
V gene: TRBV4-1
J gene: TRBJ1-2

CDR3 protein: ASSQGFKGGSAYNEQF
V gene: TRBV14
J gene: TRBJ2-1

CDR3 protein: ASSLEAGGGYNEQF
V gene: TRBV5-1
J gene: TRBJ2-1

CDR3 protein: SVRTGPNTGELF
V gene: TRBV29-1
J gene: TRBJ2-2

CDR3 protein: ASSLPPLPQY
V gene: TRBV7-2
J gene: TRBJ2-7

CDR3 protein: SVGSVVLRNPY
V gene: TRBV29-1
J gene: TRBJ2-7

CDR3 protein: ATRLQATEAF
V gene: TRBV2
J gene: TRBJ1-1

CDR3 protein: ASSRDLNYGYT
V gene: TRBV14
J gene: TRBJ1-2

CDR3 protein: ASSLHTGELF
V gene: TRBV12-3/TRBV12-4
J gene: TRBJ2-2

CDR3 protein: ASSRGQEINYGYT
V gene: TRBV5-1
J gene: TRBJ1-2

CDR3 protein: ASSPGGGTDTQY
V gene: TRBV18
J gene: TRBJ2-3

CDR3 protein: ASSPTGPNTGELF
V gene: TRBV5-4
J gene: TRBJ2-2

CDR3 protein: ASSLSLDRAIGYT
V gene: TRBV7-2
J gene: TRBJ1-2

CDR3 protein: SAEGRQGENQETQY
V gene: TRBV29-1
J gene: TRBJ2-5

CDR3 protein: ASSYLGATYNEQF
V gene: TRBV7-9
J gene: TRBJ2-1

CDR3 protein: ASSIAPATVNSNQPQH
V gene: TRBV19
J gene: TRBJ1-5

CDR3 protein: SVGQGADYGYT
V gene: TRBV29-1
J gene: TRBJ1-2

CDR3 protein: ASSLRLEKLF
V gene: TRBV12-3/TRBV12-4
J gene: TRBJ1-4

CDR3 protein: SARDFSLAGVGTETQY
V gene: TRBV20-1
J gene: TRBJ2-5

CDR3 protein: ASSRQHNEQF
V gene: TRBV5-6
J gene: TRBJ2-1

CDR3 protein: ARGDRTGELF
V gene: TRBV30
J gene: TRBJ2-2

CDR3 protein: ASGRGPDNEQF
V gene: TRBV7-3
J gene: TRBJ2-1

CDR3 protein: ASSLAGQVLSSPLH
V gene: TRBV12-3/TRBV12-4
J gene: TRBJ1-6

CDR3 protein: ASSLSTDRGQETQY
V gene: TRBV27
J gene: TRBJ2-5

CDR3 protein: ASSQDYDYDTDTQY
V gene: TRBV4-2
J gene: TRBJ2-3

CDR3 protein: ASSEGTLSSGNTIY
V gene: TRBV18
J gene: TRBJ1-3

CDR3 protein: ASSPLPTGRGDEQF
V gene: TRBV7-9
J gene: TRBJ2-1

CDR3 protein: SAQGGTSPSTDTQY
V gene: TRBV20-1
J gene: TRBJ2-3

CDR3 protein: AIRQIASTDTQY
V gene: TRBV6-2/TRBV6-3
J gene: TRBJ2-3

CDR3 protein: ASSLAGVGGYT
V gene: TRBV7-9
J gene: TRBJ1-2

CDR3 protein: ASSPFSALQYGYT
V gene: TRBV4-3
J gene: TRBJ1-2

CDR3 protein: ASSHRHTYEQY
V gene: TRBV7-2
J gene: TRBJ2-7

CDR3 protein: AWRGDRETYEQY
V gene: TRBV30
J gene: TRBJ2-7

CDR3 protein: ASSYVANSPLH
V gene: TRBV6-5
J gene: TRBJ1-6

CDR3 protein: ASSPGGAATNEKLF
V gene: TRBV12-3/TRBV12-4
J gene: TRBJ1-4

CDR3 protein: ASSPERGSRNTIY
V gene: TRBV18
J gene: TRBJ1-3

CDR3 protein: ASRTVGANYGYT
V gene: TRBV5-1
J gene: TRBJ1-2

CDR3 protein: ASSPRLAGGLSGANVLT
V gene: TRBV7-8
J gene: TRBJ2-6

CDR3 protein: ASSLGLGGVKNIQY
V gene: TRBV11-2
J gene: TRBJ2-4

CDR3 protein: ASSPGSVGQPQH
V gene: TRBV9
J gene: TRBJ1-5

CDR3 protein: ASSLEKGRDTEAF
V gene: TRBV7-9
J gene: TRBJ1-1

CDR3 protein: ASSLNWVGTGLGNQPQH
V gene: TRBV7-8
J gene: TRBJ1-5

CDR3 protein: ASSEAGLPNNEQF
V gene: TRBV2
J gene: TRBJ2-1

CDR3 protein: SVAPTGALTDTQY
V gene: TRBV29-1
J gene: TRBJ2-3